The 14 T cell receptor beta chains below come from one sample, sequenced in a study of shared clonotypes between healthy human individuals. Method: immunoSEQ multiplex PCR; TCRdb's copy keeps in-frame clones and lacks some. The sample has millions of clones, over 85% seen once. The sequenced material came from naive CD4+ T cells from PBMCs. Sample subset: CD45RA+ positively selected. The receptors shown here come from a man in his late teens or twenties in good health. Some clones in this sample may be carry-over from other donors' samples.

This clone was counted between two and nine times. The chain recombines TRBV12-5 with TRBJ1-2; D is unresolved. The CDR3 spans 11 residues. Trimming shortened V by 6 bases and J by 8 bases, and 10 bases separated the two germline ends. Germline values: CDR1 LGHNT, CDR2 FRNRAP. CDR3 nucleotides: TGTGCTAGTGGCCGTGGCGGGGGCTACACCTTC. Amino acid sequence: CASGRGGGYTF.

For this clone: This specimen includes other DNA sequences encoding the same CDR3. V and J are TRBV7-2 and TRBJ2-3; D is ambiguous. Germline CDR1 reads SGHTA; CDR2 reads FQGNSA. This CDR3 spans 13 amino acids. The V and J ends lost 1 base and 2 bases respectively, with 4 bases between them. The CDR3 DNA is TGTGCCAGCAGCTTAGAGCCCACAGATACGCAGTATTTT. Its translation is CASSLEPTDTQYF. The variable domain in full, completed from reference TRBV7-2 and TRBJ2-3, reads GAGVSQSPSNKVTEKGKDVELRCDPISGHTALYWYRQSLGQGLEFLIYFQGNSAPDKSGLPSDRFSAERTGGSVSTLTIQRTQQEDSAVYLCASSLEPTDTQYFGPGTRLTVL.

The V gene is TRBV4-2, the J gene TRBJ1-5; TRBD1 might be the D (6 bases). Germline V gives CDR1 LGHNA, CDR2 YNFKEQ. V was trimmed by 0 bases and J by 3 bases, leaving 12 bases between them. CDR3 length equals 16 residues. For the CDR3, the DNA is TGTGCCAGCAGCCAAGATTTAAGACAGGACAATCAGCCCCAGCATTTT. It encodes CASSQDLRQDNQPQHF.

About this clone itself: One junction end disagrees with the germline gene, perhaps due to a read error. The chain is built from TRBV6-5 and TRBJ1-2; no definite D call. CDR3 length: 12 amino acids. CDR1 MNHEY and CDR2 SVGAGI come from the germline V gene. This CDR3 is CASRSGNSGYTF. For the CDR3, the DNA is TGTGCCAGCAGATCGGGAAACTCTGGCTACACCTTC.

This chain joins TRBV5-4 and TRBJ1-4; no clear D. CDR1 is SGHNT, CDR2 YYREEE, per germline (reference sequence). The ends were cut back, 4 bases at V and 0 bases at J, with 10 bases in the middle. The CDR3 is 15 amino acids. The DNA of the CDR3 is TGTGCCAGCAGCGCAGACATCGCAACTAATGAAAAACTGTTTTTT. Protein product: CASSADIATNEKLFF. The full variable domain, completed using reference TRBV5-4 and TRBJ1-4, is ETGVTQSPTHLIKTRGQQVTLRCSSQSGHNTVSWYQQALGQGPQFIFQYYREEENGRGNFPPRFSGLQFPNYSSELNVNALELDDSALYLCASSADIATNEKLFFGSGTQLSVL.

This rearrangement joins TRBV10-3 to TRBJ2-1; 7 nucleotides agree with TRBD1. The CDR3 length is 14 residues. Germline-derived CDR1 and CDR2 are ENHRY and SYGVKD. Germline trimming cut 6 bases from V and 2 bases from J; bases unmatched to any gene: 4. CDR3 region: CAIRGQQAYNEQFF. The CDR3 bases are TGTGCCATCAGGGGACAGCAAGCCTACAATGAGCAGTTCTTC.

The chain employs TRBV7-8 and TRBJ2-3; maybe TRBD2 (5 bases). CDR1 and CDR2 (germline): SGHVS, FQNEAQ. The CDR3 is made up of 14 amino acids. V lost 3 bases and J lost 6, with 13 bases in between. The CDR3 sequence: CASSFSEAHDTQYF. The CDR3 coding sequence is TGTGCCAGCAGCTTTTCGGAGGCCCATGATACGCAGTATTTT.

This clone was seen a handful of times. The chain couples TRBV7-8 to TRBJ1-4; 9 bases are a match to TRBD1. The trim removed 5 bases at V and 13 bases at J, leaving 17 bases unmatched. This CDR3 is 16 amino acids long. Germline V gives CDR1 SGHVS, CDR2 FQNEAQ. CDR3 region: CASSPQGQGPLGGLFF. The DNA of the CDR3 is TGTGCCAGCAGCCCCCAAGGACAGGGGCCTTTAGGGGGACTGTTTTTT.

The CDR3 here is CASSWTGWETQYF. The CDR3 coding sequence is TGTGCCAGTAGCTGGACAGGGTGGGAGACCCAGTACTTC. J is TRBJ2-5 and V is TRBV19; 8 bases are a match to TRBD1. CDR1 is LNHDA and CDR2 is SQIVND in the germline V gene (reference sequence). The V and J ends lost 6 bases and 5 bases, in that order; junction bases with no gene match: 5. This CDR3 has 13 amino acids. The full variable domain, with the rest looked up from reference TRBV19 and TRBJ2-5, is DGGITQSPKYLFRKEGQNVTLSCEQNLNHDAMYWYRQDPGQGLRLIYYSQIVNDFQKGDIAEGYSVSREKKESFPLTVTSAQKNPTAFYLCASSWTGWETQYFGPGTRLLVL.

The chain uses TRBV6-1 and TRBJ2-1; the D is unclear. CDR3 length: 15 amino acids. V dropped 1 base and J dropped 7 bases, with 14 bases sitting between them. The V gene's germline CDR1 is MNHNS and CDR2 SASEGT. The CDR3 DNA sequence: TGTGCCAGCAGTGAAGGGGCTATTCCCCCAAATGAGCAGTTCTTC. Its protein is CASSEGAIPPNEQFF.

Details on this clone: This may be a read error, as it is one base from a much larger clone. The CDR3 here is CASSWTGNTEAFF. DNA for the CDR3: TGTGCCAGCAGCTGGACAGGGAACACTGAAGCTTTCTTT. The chain uses TRBV7-8 and TRBJ1-1, with 7 bases identical to TRBD1. Germline CDR1 and CDR2: SGHVS and FQNEAQ. The CDR3 length is 13 residues. V gave up 4 bases and J gave up 1 base; unmatched junction bases: 0.

This clone was seen once. The chain has TRBV9 and TRBJ2-7; weak D call: TRBD1 (6 bases). The CDR3 runs 14 residues. Looked up from germline, CDR1 is SGDLS and CDR2 is YYNGEE. V lost 4 bases to trimming and J lost 3 bases, with 14 bases between them. CDR3 in amino acids: CASSRGILNYEQYF. The CDR3 coding sequence is TGTGCCAGCAGCAGGGGGATTCTCAACTACGAGCAGTACTTC.

This clone was seen a handful of times. The chain carries TRBV21-1 and TRBJ1-4; the table assigns TRBD1, which was not confirmed against the DNA. TRBV21-1 constitutes a pseudogene. The CDR3 is 15 residues long. CDR3 in DNA: TGTGCCAGCAGCACACGGACAGGGGTTAATGAAAAACTGTTTTTT. Protein sequence: CASSTRTGVNEKLFF.

Points on this clone: Other DNA sequences from this sample encode an identical CDR3 as well. V usage is TRBV5-1 and J usage is TRBJ2-1; 7 bases map to TRBD2. CDR1 is SGHRS and CDR2 is YFSETQ in the germline V gene. J gave up 0 bases and V 1 base, and 4 bases lay outside the gene matches. This CDR3 spans 16 amino acids. In nucleotides, the CDR3 is TGCGCCAGCAGCTTGTTTGGCGGGAGCTCCTACAATGAGCAGTTCTTC. This gives the protein CASSLFGGSSYNEQFF.